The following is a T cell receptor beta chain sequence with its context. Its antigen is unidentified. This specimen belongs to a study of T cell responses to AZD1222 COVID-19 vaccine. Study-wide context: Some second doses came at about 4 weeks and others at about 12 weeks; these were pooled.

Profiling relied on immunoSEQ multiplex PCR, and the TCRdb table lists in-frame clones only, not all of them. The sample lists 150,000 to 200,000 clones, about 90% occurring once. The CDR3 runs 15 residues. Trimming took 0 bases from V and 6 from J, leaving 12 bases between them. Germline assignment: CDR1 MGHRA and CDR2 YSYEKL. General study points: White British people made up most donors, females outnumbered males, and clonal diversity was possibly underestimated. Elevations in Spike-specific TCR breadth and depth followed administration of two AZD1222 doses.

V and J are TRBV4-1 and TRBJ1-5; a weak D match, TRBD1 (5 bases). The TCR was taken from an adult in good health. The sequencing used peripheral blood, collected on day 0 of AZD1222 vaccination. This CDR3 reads CASSQDRGRVQPQHF. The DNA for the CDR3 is TGCGCCAGCAGCCAAGATAGGGGACGGGTTCAGCCCCAGCATTTT.